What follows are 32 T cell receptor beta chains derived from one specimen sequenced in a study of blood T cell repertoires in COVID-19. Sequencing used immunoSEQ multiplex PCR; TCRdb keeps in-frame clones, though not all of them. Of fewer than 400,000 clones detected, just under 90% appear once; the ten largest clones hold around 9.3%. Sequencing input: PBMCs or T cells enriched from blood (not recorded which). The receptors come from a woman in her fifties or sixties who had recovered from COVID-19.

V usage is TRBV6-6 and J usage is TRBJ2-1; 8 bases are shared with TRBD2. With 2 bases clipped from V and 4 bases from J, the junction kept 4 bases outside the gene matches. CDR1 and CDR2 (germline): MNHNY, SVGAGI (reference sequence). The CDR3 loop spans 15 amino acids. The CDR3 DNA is TGTGCCAGCAGTTACGAAGCGGGGGATTACAATGAGCAGTTCTTC. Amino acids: CASSYEAGDYNEQFF.

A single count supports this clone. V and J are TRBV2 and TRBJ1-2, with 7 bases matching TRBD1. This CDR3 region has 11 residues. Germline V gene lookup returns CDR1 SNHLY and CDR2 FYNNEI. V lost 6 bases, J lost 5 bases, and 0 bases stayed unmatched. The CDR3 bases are TGTGCCAGCAGGACAGGGTATGGCTACACCTTC. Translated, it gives CASRTGYGYTF.

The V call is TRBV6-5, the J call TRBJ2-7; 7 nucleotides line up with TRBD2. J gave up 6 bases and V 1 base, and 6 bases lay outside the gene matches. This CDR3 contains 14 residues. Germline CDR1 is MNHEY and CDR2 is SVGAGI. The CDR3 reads CASSYFSGTIEQYF. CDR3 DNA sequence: TGTGCCAGCAGTTACTTTTCAGGGACTATCGAGCAGTACTTC.

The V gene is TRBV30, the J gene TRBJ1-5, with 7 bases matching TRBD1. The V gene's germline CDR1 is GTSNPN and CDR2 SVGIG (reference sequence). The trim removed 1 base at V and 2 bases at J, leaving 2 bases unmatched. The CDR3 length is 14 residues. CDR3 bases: TGTGCCTGGAGTGGAGGACAGGGCAATCAGCCCCAGCATTTT. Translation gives CAWSGGQGNQPQHF.

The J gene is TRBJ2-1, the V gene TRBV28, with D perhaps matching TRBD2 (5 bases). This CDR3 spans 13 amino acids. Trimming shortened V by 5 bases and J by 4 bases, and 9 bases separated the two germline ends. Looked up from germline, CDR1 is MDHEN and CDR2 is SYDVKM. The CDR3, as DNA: TGTGCCAGCAGTACCCGGGGATACAATGAGCAGTTCTTC. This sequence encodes CASSTRGYNEQFF.

In DNA, the CDR3 is TGCACCAGCAGCCAAGAAACCAATGACAGGGAACCCCCTAATTCACCCCTCCACTTT. Encoded protein: CTSSQETNDREPPNSPLHF. The genes are TRBV1 and TRBJ1-6; the D call of TRBD1 is as the table states it, not checked on the DNA. TRBV1 is a pseudogene segment. The CDR3 totals 19 residues.

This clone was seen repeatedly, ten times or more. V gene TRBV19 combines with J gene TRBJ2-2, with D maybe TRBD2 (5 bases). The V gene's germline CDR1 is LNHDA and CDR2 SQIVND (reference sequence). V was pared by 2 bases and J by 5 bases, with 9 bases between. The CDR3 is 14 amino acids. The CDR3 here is CASSISGKTGELFF. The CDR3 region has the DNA TGTGCCAGTAGTATATCCGGGAAGACCGGGGAGCTGTTTTTT.

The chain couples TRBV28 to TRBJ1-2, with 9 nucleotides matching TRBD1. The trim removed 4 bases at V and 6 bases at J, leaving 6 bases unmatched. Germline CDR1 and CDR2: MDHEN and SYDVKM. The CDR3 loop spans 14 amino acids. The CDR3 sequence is CASSSQGAGHGYTF. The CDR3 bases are TGTGCCAGCAGTTCACAGGGGGCAGGTCATGGCTACACCTTC.

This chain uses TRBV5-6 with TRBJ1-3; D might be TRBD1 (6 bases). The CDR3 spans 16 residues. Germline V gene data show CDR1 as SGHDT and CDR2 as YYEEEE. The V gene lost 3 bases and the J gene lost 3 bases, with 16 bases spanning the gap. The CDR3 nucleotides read TGTGCCAGCAGCTATAGTGGGACAAGGCGTGGAAACACCATATATTTT. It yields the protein CASSYSGTRRGNTIYF.

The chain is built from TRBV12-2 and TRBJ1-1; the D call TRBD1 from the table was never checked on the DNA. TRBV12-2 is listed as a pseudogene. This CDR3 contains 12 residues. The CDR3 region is CASRTDRRIAFF. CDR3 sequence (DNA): TGTGCAAGTCGTACGGACAGGCGAATAGCTTTCTTT.

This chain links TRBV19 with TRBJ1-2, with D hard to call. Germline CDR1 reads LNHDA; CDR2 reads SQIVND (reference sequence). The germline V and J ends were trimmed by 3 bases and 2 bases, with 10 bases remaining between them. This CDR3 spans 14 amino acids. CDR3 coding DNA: TGTGCCAGTAGTATGTTTGGTGAGAACTATGGCTACACCTTC. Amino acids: CASSMFGENYGYTF. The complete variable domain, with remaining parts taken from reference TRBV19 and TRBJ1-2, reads DGGITQSPKYLFRKEGQNVTLSCEQNLNHDAMYWYRQDPGQGLRLIYYSQIVNDFQKGDIAEGYSVSREKKESFPLTVTSAQKNPTAFYLCASSMFGENYGYTFGSGTRLTVV.

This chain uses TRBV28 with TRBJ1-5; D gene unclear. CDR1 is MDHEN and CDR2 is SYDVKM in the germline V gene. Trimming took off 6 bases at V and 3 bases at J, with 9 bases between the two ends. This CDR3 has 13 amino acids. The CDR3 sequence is CASREGLNQPQHF. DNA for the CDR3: TGTGCCAGCAGAGAGGGTCTCAATCAGCCCCAGCATTTT.

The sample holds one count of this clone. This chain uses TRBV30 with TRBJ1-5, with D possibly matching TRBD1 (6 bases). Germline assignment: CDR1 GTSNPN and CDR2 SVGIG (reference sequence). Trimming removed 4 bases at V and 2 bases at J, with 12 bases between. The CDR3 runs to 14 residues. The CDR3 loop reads CAWNGQTGNQPQHF. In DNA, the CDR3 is TGTGCCTGGAACGGACAGACGGGCAATCAGCCCCAGCATTTT.

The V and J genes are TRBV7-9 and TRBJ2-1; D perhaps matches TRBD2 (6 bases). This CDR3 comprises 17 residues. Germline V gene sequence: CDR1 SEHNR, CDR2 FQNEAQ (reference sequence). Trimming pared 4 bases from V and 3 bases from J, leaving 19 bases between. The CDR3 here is CASSYLNWGVRYNEQFF. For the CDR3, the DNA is TGTGCCAGCAGCTACCTAAATTGGGGGGTTCGCTACAATGAGCAGTTCTTC. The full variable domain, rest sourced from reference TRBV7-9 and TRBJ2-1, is DTGVSQNPRHKITKRGQNVTFRCDPISEHNRLYWYRQTLGQGPEFLTYFQNEAQLEKSRLLSDRFSAERPKGSFSTLEIQRTEQGDSAMYLCASSYLNWGVRYNEQFFGPGTRLTVL.

The CDR3 DNA is TGTGCCAGCAGTAGACAGGTGGGCCAGCCCCAGCATTTT. It yields the protein CASSRQVGQPQHF. The rearrangement joins TRBV28 to TRBJ1-5, with a weak D call TRBD1 (6 bases). Deletions cut 5 bases from V and 7 bases from J, with 12 bases between. The CDR3 sequence is 13 residues long. Germline CDR1 reads MDHEN; CDR2 reads SYDVKM.

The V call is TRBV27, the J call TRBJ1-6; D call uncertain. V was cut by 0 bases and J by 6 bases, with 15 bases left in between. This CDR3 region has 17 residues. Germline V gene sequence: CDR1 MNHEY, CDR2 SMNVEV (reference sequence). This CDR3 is CASSLSMAVPFNSPLHF. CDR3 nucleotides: TGTGCCAGCAGTTTATCGATGGCGGTACCTTTTAATTCACCCCTCCACTTT.

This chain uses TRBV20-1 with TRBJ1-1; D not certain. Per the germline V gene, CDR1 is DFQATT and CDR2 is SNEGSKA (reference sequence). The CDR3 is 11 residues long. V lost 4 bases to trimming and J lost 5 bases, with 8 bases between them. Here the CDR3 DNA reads TGCAGTGCTAAGGCGGTTACTGAAGCTTTCTTT. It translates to CSAKAVTEAFF.

DNA of the CDR3: TGTGCCAGCAGTGAGGTCCTATTTCGGGGTGAGCAGTTCTTC. The encoded protein is CASSEVLFRGEQFF. The chain employs TRBV6-4 and TRBJ2-1; TRBD2 might be the D (5 bases). This CDR3 comprises 14 residues. Deletions cut 3 bases from V and 9 bases from J, with 15 bases between. CDR1 and CDR2 (germline): MRHNA, SNTAGT.

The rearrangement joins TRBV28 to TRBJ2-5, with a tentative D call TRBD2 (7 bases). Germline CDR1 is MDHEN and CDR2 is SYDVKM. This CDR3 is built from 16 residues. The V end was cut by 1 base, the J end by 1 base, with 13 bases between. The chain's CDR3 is CASSLYGGGGQETQYF. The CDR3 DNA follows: TGTGCCAGCAGTTTATACGGGGGAGGGGGCCAAGAGACCCAGTACTTC.

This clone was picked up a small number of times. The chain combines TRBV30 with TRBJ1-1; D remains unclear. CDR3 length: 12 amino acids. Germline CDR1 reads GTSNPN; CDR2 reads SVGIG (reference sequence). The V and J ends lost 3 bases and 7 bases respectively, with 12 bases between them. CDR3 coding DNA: TGTGCCTGGAGCCCCGTCCGGGGTGAAGCTTTCTTT. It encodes CAWSPVRGEAFF.

CDR3 nucleotide sequence: TGTGCCAGCAGCCCTGAACTAGCGGGGTACTCCTACGAGCAGTACTTC. It yields the protein CASSPELAGYSYEQYF. The chain is built from TRBV7-2 and TRBJ2-7, with 10 bases that match TRBD2. Germline V lookup: CDR1 SGHTA, CDR2 FQGNSA. After removal of 5 bases from V and 0 bases from J, the junction contained 7 bases not matched to a gene. The CDR3 loop spans 16 amino acids. Together with reference TRBV7-2 and TRBJ2-7, the CDR3 gives the full variable domain: GAGVSQSPSNKVTEKGKDVELRCDPISGHTALYWYRQSLGQGLEFLIYFQGNSAPDKSGLPSDRFSAERTGGSVSTLTIQRTQQEDSAVYLCASSPELAGYSYEQYFGPGTRLTVT.

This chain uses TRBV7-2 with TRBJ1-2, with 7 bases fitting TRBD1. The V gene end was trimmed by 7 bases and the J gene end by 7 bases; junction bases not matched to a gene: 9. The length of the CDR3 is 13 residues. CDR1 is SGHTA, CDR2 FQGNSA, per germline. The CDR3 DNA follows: TGTGCCAGCAACCCCACGGCAGGGGGTGGCTACACCTTC. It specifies CASNPTAGGGYTF.

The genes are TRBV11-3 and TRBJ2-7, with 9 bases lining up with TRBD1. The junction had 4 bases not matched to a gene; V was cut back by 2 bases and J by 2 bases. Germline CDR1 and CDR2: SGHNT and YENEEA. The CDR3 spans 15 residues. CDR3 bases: TGTGCCAGCAGCTTAAGGACAGGGGAACCCTACGAGCAGTACTTC. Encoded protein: CASSLRTGEPYEQYF. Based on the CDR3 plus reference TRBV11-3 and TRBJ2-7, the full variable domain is EAGVVQSPRYKIIEKKQPVAFWCNPISGHNTLYWYLQNLGQGPELLIRYENEEAVDDSQLPKDRFSAERLKGVDSTLKIQPAELGDSAVYLCASSLRTGEPYEQYFGPGTRLTVT.

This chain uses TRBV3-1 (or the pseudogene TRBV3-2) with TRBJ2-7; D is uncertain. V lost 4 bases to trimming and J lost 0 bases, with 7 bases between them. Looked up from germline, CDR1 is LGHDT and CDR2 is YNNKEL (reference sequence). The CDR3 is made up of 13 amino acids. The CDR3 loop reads CASSPGRSYEQYF. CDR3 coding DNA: TGTGCCAGCAGCCCGGGTCGCTCCTACGAGCAGTACTTC.

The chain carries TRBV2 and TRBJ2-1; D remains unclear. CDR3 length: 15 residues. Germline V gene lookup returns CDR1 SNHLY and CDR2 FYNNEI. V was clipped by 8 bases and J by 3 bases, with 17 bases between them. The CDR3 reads CASQRRFANYNEQFF. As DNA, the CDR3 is TGTGCCAGCCAGCGACGTTTTGCCAACTACAATGAGCAGTTCTTC.

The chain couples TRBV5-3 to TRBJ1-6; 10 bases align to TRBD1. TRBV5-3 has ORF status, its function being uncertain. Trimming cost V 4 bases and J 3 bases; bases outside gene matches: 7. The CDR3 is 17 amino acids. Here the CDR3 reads CARSQPGQGYYNSPLHF. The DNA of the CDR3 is TGTGCCAGAAGCCAACCGGGACAGGGGTACTATAATTCACCCCTCCACTTT.

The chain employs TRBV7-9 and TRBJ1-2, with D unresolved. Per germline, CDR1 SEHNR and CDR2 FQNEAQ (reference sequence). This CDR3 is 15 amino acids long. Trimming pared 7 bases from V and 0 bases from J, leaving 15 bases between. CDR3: CASTWGADSNYGYTF. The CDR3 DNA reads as TGTGCCAGCACCTGGGGAGCAGACTCTAACTATGGCTACACCTTC.

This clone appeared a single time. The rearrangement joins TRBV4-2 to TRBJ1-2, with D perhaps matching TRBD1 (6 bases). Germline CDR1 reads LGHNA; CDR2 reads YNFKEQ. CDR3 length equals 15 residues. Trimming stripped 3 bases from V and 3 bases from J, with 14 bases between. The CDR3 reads CASSHGGGAHYGYTF. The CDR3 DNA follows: TGTGCCAGCAGCCATGGCGGGGGGGCTCACTATGGCTACACCTTC.

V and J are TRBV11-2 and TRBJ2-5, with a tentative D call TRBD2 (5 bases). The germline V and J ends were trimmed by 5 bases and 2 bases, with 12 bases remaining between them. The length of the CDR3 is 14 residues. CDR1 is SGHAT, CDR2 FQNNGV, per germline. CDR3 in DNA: TGTGCCAGCAGCCCCGCACTAGGACAAGAGACCCAGTACTTC. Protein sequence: CASSPALGQETQYF.

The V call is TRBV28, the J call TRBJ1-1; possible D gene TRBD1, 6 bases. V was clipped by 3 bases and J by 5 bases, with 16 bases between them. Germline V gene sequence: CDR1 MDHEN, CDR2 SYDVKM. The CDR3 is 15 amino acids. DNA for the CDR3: TGTGCCAGCAGTTTCCGCCTCCAGGGGCGGACTGAAGCTTTCTTT. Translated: CASSFRLQGRTEAFF.

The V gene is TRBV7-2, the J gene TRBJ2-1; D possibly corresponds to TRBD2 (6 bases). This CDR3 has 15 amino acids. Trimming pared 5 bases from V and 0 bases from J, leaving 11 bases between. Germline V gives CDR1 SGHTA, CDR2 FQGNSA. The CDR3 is CASSVRGSSYNEQFF. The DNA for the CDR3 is TGTGCCAGCAGCGTCCGGGGGAGCTCCTACAATGAGCAGTTCTTC.

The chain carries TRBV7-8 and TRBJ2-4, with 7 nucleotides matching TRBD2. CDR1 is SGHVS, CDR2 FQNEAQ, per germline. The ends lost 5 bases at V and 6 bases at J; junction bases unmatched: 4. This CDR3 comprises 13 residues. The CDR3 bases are TGTGCCAGCAGCCTGCGGGGGAGAAACATTCAGTACTTC. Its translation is CASSLRGRNIQYF.